This TCR beta chain was identified in a study of blood T cells in healthy people across ages. Next came a second PCR, run for roughly 6 to 11 cycles, which used a sample-barcoded 5' primer along with a J-beta primer mix. TCRdb called the 5' RACE reads again in MiXCR, with one record for every CDR3 protein. The sample yields just under 550,000 distinct CDR3 sequences, around 24% seen once. The ends were cut back, 1 base at V and 5 bases at J, with 18 bases in the middle. The CDR3 length is 16 residues. Germline values: CDR1 LNHNV, CDR2 YYDKDF (reference sequence). A further study also used this sample, focusing on T cells of mothers and their children. Per that paper: Slightly higher overlap, not significant, was seen in related mother-child pairs than in unrelated pairs.

The V call is TRBV15, the J call TRBJ2-7; a possible D gene is TRBD1 (6 bases). The TCR was taken from a boy between 5 and 17 years old in good health. Sequencing input: blood. Here the CDR3 reads CATSRGLTGTSNEQYF. The CDR3 DNA reads as TGTGCCACCAGCAGAGGCCTGACCGGGACATCCAACGAGCAGTACTTC.